This record looks at one T cell receptor beta chain sequence and its context. Germline assignment: CDR1 MNHNS and CDR2 SASEGT. V was cut by 3 bases and J by 3 bases, with 15 bases left in between. The CDR3 is 15 amino acids. These data originate in a study of blood T cell repertoires in COVID-19. Original methodology: Reference gene primer amplification in the assay estimated nucleated cell counts. Clones were sequenced by immunoSEQ multiplex PCR, and TCRdb holds only the in-frame ones, with some missing. The DNA gave D and trimming, while V, J and clone size come from that table. Here the sample spans roughly 100,000 clones, roughly 76% being singletons.

The J gene is TRBJ2-7, the V gene TRBV6-1; D might be TRBD2 (6 bases). The receptor was isolated from a woman in her 70s with acute or convalescent COVID-19. The sequencing sample was made of peripheral blood. The CDR3 protein is CASSDAAGSLYEQYF. In DNA, the CDR3 is TGTGCCAGCAGTGACGCCGCGGGGTCACTCTACGAGCAGTACTTC.